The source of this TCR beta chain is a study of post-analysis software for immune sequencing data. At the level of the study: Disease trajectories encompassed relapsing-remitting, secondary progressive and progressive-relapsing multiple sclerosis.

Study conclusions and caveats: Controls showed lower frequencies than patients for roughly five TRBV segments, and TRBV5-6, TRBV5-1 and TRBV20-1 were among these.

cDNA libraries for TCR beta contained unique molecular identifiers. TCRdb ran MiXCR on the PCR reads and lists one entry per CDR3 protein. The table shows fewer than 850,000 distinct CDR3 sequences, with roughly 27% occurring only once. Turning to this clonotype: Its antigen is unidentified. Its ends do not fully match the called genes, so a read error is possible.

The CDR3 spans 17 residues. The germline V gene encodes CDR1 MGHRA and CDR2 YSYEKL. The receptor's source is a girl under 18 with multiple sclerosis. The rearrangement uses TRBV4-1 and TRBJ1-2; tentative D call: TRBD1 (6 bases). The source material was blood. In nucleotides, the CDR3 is TGCGCCAGCAGCCAGAGGCCTCTGGGCAACGGGGGCTATGGCCACACCTTC. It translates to CASSQRPLGNGGYGHTF.